This is a list of T cell receptor beta chains from one sample in a study of blood T cell repertoires in COVID-19. Method: immunoSEQ multiplex PCR; TCRdb's copy keeps in-frame clones and lacks some. The sample carries tens of thousands of clones, roughly 80% recorded once. Sequenced sample: peripheral blood. Source of these receptors: a human donor in a cohort sampled during active COVID-19. Both conserved end residues are part of each CDR3. D genes are given only for firm matches. Size tells how often a clone was seen (once, few, many) or the class of an expanded clone, and some rows leave it out.

>.|TRBJ2-7|TRBV6-5|.
TGTGCCAGCCGCCCCAAAGGACACAAGGGCTGGGAGCAGTACTTC
CASRPKGHKGWEQYF
>.|TRBJ1-1|TRBV2|.
TGTGCCAGCAGTGAGGGCAGGGCGTACACTGAAGCTTTCTTT
CASSEGRAYTEAFF
>.|TRBJ1-3|TRBV11-2|.
TGTGCCAGCAGCCCCCCCGGGGGGCTCGGAAACACCATATATTTT
CASSPPGGLGNTIYF
>TRBD2|TRBJ2-1|TRBV15|.
TGTGCCACCAGCCCCCGGCTAGCGGGGATCAATGAGCAGTTCTTC
CATSPRLAGINEQFF
>TRBD2|TRBJ2-1|TRBV15|.
TGTGCCACCAGCAGAGCCCTAGCGGGGGCGGGCTCCTACAATGAGCAGTTCTTC
CATSRALAGAGSYNEQFF
>.|TRBJ1-1|TRBV9|.
TGTGCCAGCAGCGCCGTCAGCGATGAAGCTTTCTTT
CASSAVSDEAFF
>.|TRBJ1-5|TRBV3-1/TRBV3-2|.
TGTGCCAGCAGCCAGCTAGTCGGTCAGCCCCAGCATTTT
CASSQLVGQPQHF
>.|TRBJ2-5|TRBV29-1|once
TGCAGCGTCGCCTTTTCCGGGACTCGGTACTTC
CSVAFSGTRYF
>.|TRBJ2-7|TRBV3-1/TRBV3-2|.
TGTGCCAGCAGCCAAGATAGCCGTTTTTACGAGCAGTACTTC
CASSQDSRFYEQYF
>.|TRBJ2-6|TRBV4-3|once
TGCGCCAGCAGCCACCCCGGGACTGGGGCCAACGTCCTGACTTTC
CASSHPGTGANVLTF
>.|TRBJ2-5|TRBV24-1|.
TGTGCCACCAGTGATTTAGCCAGGGAAGAGACCCAGTACTTC
CATSDLAREETQYF
>TRBD2|TRBJ2-3|TRBV15|.
TGTGCCACCAGCAGAGATTTTTCCCGCGGAGTCCCAGGGAGGGACACAGATACGCAGTATTTT
CATSRDFSRGVPGRDTDTQYF
>TRBD2|TRBJ2-1|TRBV6-2/TRBV6-3|.
TGTGCCAGCAGTTACTACCCACTAGCGGGAGACTACAATGAGCAGTTCTTC
CASSYYPLAGDYNEQFF
>TRBD2|TRBJ2-3|TRBV28|.
TGTGCCAGCAGTTTATGGACTAGCGGCACAGATACGCAGTATTTT
CASSLWTSGTDTQYF
>TRBD1|TRBJ1-6|TRBV5-1|.
TGCGCCAGCAGCTCGGACAGGGCCCAGCGAACCCTCCACTTT
CASSSDRAQRTLHF
>.|TRBJ2-2|TRBV19|.
TGTGCCAGTACTCGACGAGGGTCCCCGAACACCGGGGAGCTGTTTTTT
CASTRRGSPNTGELFF
>.|TRBJ2-7|TRBV11-2|.
TGTGCCAGCAGCTTCGATGTGAGCGGATCCTACGAGCAGTACTTC
CASSFDVSGSYEQYF
>TRBD1|TRBJ2-1|TRBV6-2/TRBV6-3|few
TGTGCCAGCAGTTACTCGGACAGGAATGAGCAGTTCTTC
CASSYSDRNEQFF